The 28 T cell receptor beta chains presented below share a single source sample, sequenced in a study of CXCR3-negative and CXCR3-positive naive CD8 T cells. The libraries of TRB cDNA were constructed through 5' RACE using UMI labels. TCRdb reworked the 5' RACE reads into one entry per CDR3 protein, no DNA. Recorded here are roughly 120,000 distinct CDR3 sequences; the top ten clones represent about 0.62%. Study-wide results and limits: Comparison of naive cells showed more hydrophobic TRB CDR3s in CXCR3-positive than in CXCR3-negative naive cells.

The antigens of these receptors remain unknown. What was sequenced was naive CXCR3+ CD8+ T cells from blood. Regarding subset: CD45RO-CCR7+CD27+CD95- naive CD8+ T cells expressing CXCR3 (TNR3+). These receptors came from a human donor in good health. Some clones in this sample may be carry-over from other donors' samples.

The chain combines TRBV7-9 with TRBJ2-2; lacking DNA, the TRBD1 call made by TCRdb goes unchecked. Per the germline V gene, CDR1 is SEHNR and CDR2 is FQNEAQ (reference sequence). CDR3 size: 17 residues. The CDR3 reads CASSPTGGFGATGELFF.

This rearrangement joins TRBV5-6 to TRBJ2-7; checking the TCRdb D call of TRBD1 is not possible without DNA. The germline CDR1 and CDR2 sequences are SGHDT and YYEEEE. This CDR3 comprises 13 residues. CDR3 loop: CASSLGGRYEQYF. The whole variable domain, filled in from reference TRBV5-6 and TRBJ2-7, reads DAGVTQSPTHLIKTRGQQVTLRCSPKSGHDTVSWYQQALGQGPQFIFQYYEEEERQRGNFPDRFSGHQFPNYSSELNVNALLLGDSALYLCASSLGGRYEQYFGPGTRLTVT.

The CDR3 loop is CSGTGISYEQYF. The chain combines TRBV29-1 with TRBJ2-7; checking the TCRdb D call of TRBD1 is not possible without DNA. The CDR3 loop spans 12 amino acids. Germline values: CDR1 SQVTM, CDR2 ANQGSEA.

The chain recombines TRBV4-3 with TRBJ2-7; TCRdb lists TRBD1, though no DNA is available to test this call. CDR1 is LGHNA, CDR2 YSLEER, per germline. The CDR3 extends over 14 amino acids. CDR3 region: CASSLDRVNYEQYF.

The chain is built from TRBV7-6 and TRBJ2-1; TCRdb's D gene call, TRBD2, goes unchecked for lack of DNA. CDR1 is SGHVS and CDR2 is FNYEAQ in the germline V gene. CDR3 size: 14 residues. The CDR3 is CASSLLAGGSPGFF.

The chain employs TRBV7-9 and TRBJ2-7; checking the TCRdb D call of TRBD2 is not possible without DNA. Looked up from germline, CDR1 is SEHNR and CDR2 is FQNEAQ (reference sequence). The CDR3 loop spans 12 amino acids. This CDR3 reads CASSREWDEQYF.

The chain has TRBV11-3 and TRBJ2-1; no DNA is available, so the TRBD1 call from TCRdb remains unchecked. The CDR3 sequence is 15 residues long. Per germline, CDR1 SGHNT and CDR2 YENEEA. The CDR3 loop is CASRTDSTMSDEQFF.

The genes are TRBV7-9 and TRBJ1-2; the TCRdb D gene call, TRBD1, has no DNA to confirm it. The CDR3 has 16 residues. Germline CDR1 and CDR2: SEHNR and FQNEAQ (reference sequence). The CDR3 loop is CASTGTTLESNYGYTF. The full variable domain, with the rest looked up from reference TRBV7-9 and TRBJ1-2, is DTGVSQNPRHKITKRGQNVTFRCDPISEHNRLYWYRQTLGQGPEFLTYFQNEAQLEKSRLLSDRFSAERPKGSFSTLEIQRTEQGDSAMYLCASTGTTLESNYGYTFGSGTRLTVV.

This chain links TRBV12-3 or TRBV12-4 with TRBJ2-7; TCRdb picks TRBD1, but there is no DNA to check that call. The CDR3 extends over 14 amino acids. The CDR3 region is CASSFFTGEREQYF.

The chain has TRBV7-2 and TRBJ1-2; the D gene TCRdb calls, TRBD1, cannot be checked with no DNA. The CDR3 has 13 amino acids. Germline loops: CDR1 SGHTA, CDR2 FQGNSA. CDR3 amino acids: CASSTRGGYGYTF.

The rearrangement joins TRBV15 to TRBJ1-1; TCRdb's D call, TRBD1, is unchecked because there is no DNA. This CDR3 region has 16 residues. The V gene's germline CDR1 is LNHNV and CDR2 YYDKDF (reference sequence). The CDR3 protein is CATSREPGTANTEAFF.

The chain uses TRBV3-1 and TRBJ2-3. CDR3 length: 13 amino acids. Germline CDR1 reads LGHDT; CDR2 reads YNNKEL (reference sequence). CDR3 loop: CASSQNNGDTQYF.

The rearrangement joins TRBV12-3 or TRBV12-4 to TRBJ1-5. The CDR3 totals 12 residues. CDR3 amino acids: CASSFTDQPQRF.

The chain joins TRBV12-3 or TRBV12-4 to TRBJ1-1; as DNA is missing, the TRBD1 call by TCRdb cannot be tested. This CDR3 is built from 13 residues. The CDR3 loop reads CASSPPGNTEAFF.

The chain links TRBV27 to TRBJ2-7; TCRdb lists TRBD1, though no DNA is available to test this call. The germline CDR1 and CDR2 sequences are MNHEY and SMNVEV (reference sequence). This CDR3 has 14 residues. The CDR3 spells CASRLTGEVTEQYF.

V usage is TRBV6-4 and J usage is TRBJ2-3; the TRBD2 assignment by TCRdb is unverifiable without DNA. Germline V CDR1 and CDR2: MRHNA, SNTAGT. CDR3 length equals 15 residues. This chain's CDR3 is CASSDSGGRADTQYF.

V gene TRBV3-1 combines with J gene TRBJ2-1; TCRdb outputs TRBD2, but without DNA this stays unchecked. This CDR3 has 15 amino acids. Germline assignment: CDR1 LGHDT and CDR2 YNNKEL (reference sequence). The CDR3: CASSQDGTRGNEQFF.

The chain carries TRBV18 and TRBJ2-7; the D gene TCRdb calls, TRBD1, cannot be checked with no DNA. Germline V lookup: CDR1 KGHSH, CDR2 LQKENI. The CDR3 consists of 13 residues. This CDR3 reads CASSAGTTYEQYF.

V and J are TRBV4-1 and TRBJ1-5. CDR3 length: 14 amino acids. Per the germline V gene, CDR1 is MGHRA and CDR2 is YSYEKL. CDR3 protein: CASSQERGNQPQHF.

The rearrangement joins TRBV6-2 or TRBV6-3 to TRBJ1-6. Germline assignment: CDR1 MNHEY and CDR2 SVGEGT. The CDR3 length is 16 residues. CDR3 protein: CASSYRGSSYNSPLHF.

The CDR3 sequence is CSVDQGGDYGYTF. The chain recombines TRBV29-1 with TRBJ1-2. The CDR3 totals 13 residues. Per the germline V gene, CDR1 is SQVTM and CDR2 is ANQGSEA.

The rearrangement joins TRBV7-2 to TRBJ1-2. The CDR3 has 16 amino acids. Germline CDR1 is SGHTA and CDR2 is FQGNSA. CDR3 in amino acids: CASSLVSSSGTLGYTF.

This rearrangement joins TRBV12-3 or TRBV12-4 to TRBJ2-1. The CDR3 contains 15 residues. The CDR3 here is CASRLAKNSYNEQFF.

The V gene is TRBV7-9, the J gene TRBJ2-1; TCRdb outputs TRBD2, but without DNA this stays unchecked. The CDR3 runs to 14 residues. CDR1 and CDR2 from the germline V gene are SEHNR and FQNEAQ (reference sequence). CDR3 in amino acids: CASSPPAIPNEQFF.

The chain employs TRBV29-1 and TRBJ1-1; TCRdb's D call, TRBD1, is unchecked because there is no DNA. CDR3 length: 13 amino acids. From germline, CDR1 is SQVTM and CDR2 ANQGSEA. CDR3 amino acids: CSVEYRGHTEAFF.

This chain connects TRBV14 to TRBJ2-7. CDR1 SGHDN and CDR2 FVKESK come from the germline V gene. CDR3 length equals 14 residues. This CDR3 reads CASSQDQSFVEQYF.

J is TRBJ2-2 and V is TRBV12-3 or TRBV12-4; TCRdb returns TRBD2, unconfirmable since there is no DNA. The CDR3 length is 15 residues. The CDR3 reads CASRSLRGVGGELFF.

The V call is TRBV15, the J call TRBJ1-1. The CDR3 is 13 amino acids. Looked up from germline, CDR1 is LNHNV and CDR2 is YYDKDF (reference sequence). This chain's CDR3 is CATSRDLNTEAFF.